The rows below give T cell receptor beta chains drawn from one sample of a study of blood T cell repertoires in COVID-19. The assay was immunoSEQ multiplex PCR, and TCRdb's table has in-frame clones only and misses some. The sample lists about 120,000 clones, about 81% occurring once. Material for sequencing was peripheral blood. Receptors originate from a woman aged 50 to 65 with acute or convalescent COVID-19. Each CDR3 is given without its conserved first and last residue. Fields, in order: V gene, CDR3 length, J gene, CDR3 protein.

V gene: TRBV30; CDR3 length: 11; J gene: TRBJ1-4; CDR3 protein: AWSVRLSEKLF
V gene: TRBV4-1; CDR3 length: 14; J gene: TRBJ2-1; CDR3 protein: ASSQVPWETNNEQF
V gene: TRBV6-4; CDR3 length: 12; J gene: TRBJ1-1; CDR3 protein: ASIVSGKNTEAF
V gene: TRBV28; CDR3 length: 12; J gene: TRBJ1-4; CDR3 protein: ASSSVSTGRKLF
V gene: TRBV2; CDR3 length: 12; J gene: TRBJ1-6; CDR3 protein: ASSEETGMVPLH
V gene: TRBV7-9; CDR3 length: 11; J gene: TRBJ1-2; CDR3 protein: ASDVGANYGYT
V gene: TRBV7-3; CDR3 length: 13; J gene: TRBJ2-1; CDR3 protein: ASSLKAGSGNEQF
V gene: TRBV11-2; CDR3 length: 13; J gene: TRBJ2-1; CDR3 protein: ASSLELVVYNEQF
V gene: TRBV5-1; CDR3 length: 13; J gene: TRBJ1-2; CDR3 protein: ASSLIGAVGYGYT
V gene: TRBV5-1; CDR3 length: 16; J gene: TRBJ2-7; CDR3 protein: ASSLGTSGSGSSSEQY
V gene: TRBV7-6; CDR3 length: 14; J gene: TRBJ2-2; CDR3 protein: ASSLTNGRATGELF
V gene: TRBV10-2; CDR3 length: 13; J gene: TRBJ2-5; CDR3 protein: ASSESRGREETQY
V gene: TRBV5-6; CDR3 length: 13; J gene: TRBJ1-2; CDR3 protein: ASSFGQLIGYGYT
V gene: TRBV5-1; CDR3 length: 12; J gene: TRBJ1-4; CDR3 protein: ASSPRQTSEKLF
V gene: TRBV6-5; CDR3 length: 13; J gene: TRBJ1-5; CDR3 protein: ASRNIQGTNQPQH
V gene: TRBV2; CDR3 length: 11; J gene: TRBJ1-4; CDR3 protein: ASSVEQGEKLF
V gene: TRBV18; CDR3 length: 12; J gene: TRBJ1-1; CDR3 protein: ASSPAGDNTEAF
V gene: TRBV6-6; CDR3 length: 14; J gene: TRBJ1-1; CDR3 protein: ASSLQTGAGYTEAF
V gene: TRBV7-9; CDR3 length: 13; J gene: TRBJ2-5; CDR3 protein: ASSTGNGRKETQY
V gene: TRBV2; CDR3 length: 13; J gene: TRBJ1-4; CDR3 protein: ATSTEGAPGEKLF
V gene: TRBV5-4; CDR3 length: 14; J gene: TRBJ2-7; CDR3 protein: ASSLGSGRGSYEQY
V gene: TRBV7-9; CDR3 length: 12; J gene: TRBJ1-3; CDR3 protein: ASTDRGVVNTIY
V gene: TRBV11-2; CDR3 length: 11; J gene: TRBJ1-3; CDR3 protein: ASSLESVNTIY
V gene: TRBV5-1; CDR3 length: 14; J gene: TRBJ2-2; CDR3 protein: ASKVTGTGVHGELF
V gene: TRBV9; CDR3 length: 13; J gene: TRBJ2-5; CDR3 protein: ASSVVQGGQETQY
V gene: TRBV9; CDR3 length: 12; J gene: TRBJ2-5; CDR3 protein: ASSPQLLTETQY
V gene: TRBV10-3; CDR3 length: 13; J gene: TRBJ2-2; CDR3 protein: AISESVANTGELF
V gene: TRBV5-4; CDR3 length: 12; J gene: TRBJ1-6; CDR3 protein: ASSKGGGNSPLH
V gene: TRBV5-4; CDR3 length: 14; J gene: TRBJ2-2; CDR3 protein: ASSLGTGLGTGELF
V gene: TRBV6-5; CDR3 length: 13; J gene: TRBJ2-7; CDR3 protein: ASTLRGSDPYEQY
V gene: TRBV27; CDR3 length: 14; J gene: TRBJ1-1; CDR3 protein: ASSPAGATENTEAF
V gene: TRBV5-8; CDR3 length: 13; J gene: TRBJ1-6; CDR3 protein: ASTRTGAGVSPLH
V gene: TRBV10-3; CDR3 length: 11; J gene: TRBJ2-5; CDR3 protein: AINPGNQETQY